One sample yielded the 20 T cell receptor beta chains listed below, sequenced in a study of T cells in localized non-small cell lung cancer. Measured with immunoSEQ multiplex PCR; TCRdb has only the in-frame clones, and not every one. The repertoire has fewer than 40,000 clones, about 78% of them found once; the top ten carry about 38%. Source: peripheral blood, taken before any cancer treatment. The receptors derive from a male donor older than 55 with stage II squamous cell lung carcinoma.

V and J are TRBV7-2 and TRBJ2-1; 10 bases are a match to TRBD2. Per the germline V gene, CDR1 is SGHTA and CDR2 is FQGNSA. Trimming removed 6 bases from V and 2 bases from J; junction bases left unmatched: 4. CDR3 length equals 15 residues. The CDR3, as DNA: TGTGCCAGCAGTCCAGGACTAGCGGCCTACAATGAGCAGTTCTTC. Its translation is CASSPGLAAYNEQFF.

The chain recombines TRBV7-2 with TRBJ2-3; 7 positions match TRBD2. The germline CDR1 and CDR2 sequences are SGHTA and FQGNSA. This CDR3 is 15 amino acids long. V trimming: 1 base; J trimming: 3 bases; junction bases outside the gene matches: 4. CDR3 residues: CASSLGGGRTDTQYF. CDR3 bases: TGTGCCAGCAGCTTAGGGGGGGGTCGGACAGATACGCAGTATTTT.

The chain uses TRBV11-2 and TRBJ2-3; D uncertain. Germline V gene sequence: CDR1 SGHAT, CDR2 FQNNGV. The CDR3 sequence is 15 residues long. The ends were cut back, 8 bases at V and 0 bases at J, with 15 bases in the middle. CDR3 loop: CASGMTRSSTDTQYF. The CDR3 DNA is TGTGCCAGCGGAATGACACGGAGTAGCACAGATACGCAGTATTTT.

The V call is TRBV11-1, the J call TRBJ2-3; D is uncertain. The CDR3 length is 13 residues. Trimming removed 1 base at V and 3 bases at J, with 5 bases between. CDR1 and CDR2 (germline): SGHAT, FQDESV (reference sequence). The CDR3 sequence: CASSLERTDTQYF. For the CDR3, the DNA is TGTGCCAGCAGCTTAGAAAGGACAGATACGCAGTATTTT.

J is TRBJ1-1 and V is TRBV5-6, with 8 bases fitting TRBD1. J gave up 8 bases and V 7 bases, and 16 bases lay outside the gene matches. The germline V gene has CDR1 SGHDT and CDR2 YYEEEE. CDR3 length: 15 residues. CDR3 amino acids: CASGRRSLQGGEAFF. The CDR3 DNA follows: TGTGCCAGCGGTCGTCGGTCCCTACAGGGGGGCGAAGCTTTCTTT.

This clone was seen only a few times. The V and J genes are TRBV4-1 and TRBJ2-1, with D possibly TRBD1 on 6 matching bases. The CDR3 totals 15 residues. The germline CDR1 and CDR2 sequences are MGHRA and YSYEKL. Trimming stripped 3 bases from V and 3 bases from J, with 12 bases between. CDR3 bases: TGCGCCAGCAGCCATCAGGCAGGGGACTACAATGAGCAGTTCTTC. Translation gives CASSHQAGDYNEQFF.

The V and J genes are TRBV6-1 and TRBJ1-5; D remains unclear. The germline V gene has CDR1 MNHNS and CDR2 SASEGT. V was trimmed by 7 bases and J by 3 bases, leaving 16 bases between them. The CDR3 has 15 residues. CDR3 sequence (DNA): TGTGCCAGCACGGCAGTCAGCAACTCCAATCAGCCCCAGCATTTT. It is translated as CASTAVSNSNQPQHF.

The rearrangement joins TRBV28 to TRBJ1-5, with 7 bases identical to TRBD1. Germline CDR1 and CDR2: MDHEN and SYDVKM. Trimming at V came to 6 bases and at J to 0 bases, leaving 11 bases not matched to a gene. This CDR3 is built from 17 residues. CDR3 sequence reads: CASREAGTDNSNQPQHF. CDR3 coding DNA: TGTGCCAGCAGGGAAGCCGGGACAGACAATAGCAATCAGCCCCAGCATTTT. Drawing the rest from reference TRBV28 and TRBJ1-5, the complete variable domain is DVKVTQSSRYLVKRTGEKVFLECVQDMDHENMFWYRQDPGLGLRLIYFSYDVKMKEKGDIPEGYSVSREKKERFSLILESASTNQTSMYLCASREAGTDNSNQPQHFGDGTRLSIL.

V and J are TRBV7-3 and TRBJ2-7; possibly TRBD2 for D (5 bases). Between the trimmed V and J ends, which lost 2 bases and 3 bases, there was a span of 14 bases. Germline V gives CDR1 SGHTA, CDR2 FQGTGA. The CDR3 is made up of 15 amino acids. CDR3 coding DNA: TGTGCCAGCAGCTTACAACCTAGCCAGATCTACGAGCAGTACTTC. Translated: CASSLQPSQIYEQYF.

The sample holds a few counts of this clone. This chain joins TRBV2 and TRBJ2-5, with TRBD2 identical over 11 bases. V trimming: 6 bases; J trimming: 5 bases; junction bases outside the gene matches: 20. Germline values: CDR1 SNHLY, CDR2 FYNNEI. CDR3 size: 19 residues. This CDR3 reads CASSSPGLAGGRVGETQYF. CDR3 sequence (DNA): TGTGCCAGCAGCTCCCCGGGCCTAGCGGGGGGCCGAGTGGGGGAGACCCAGTACTTC.

The chain combines TRBV18 with TRBJ2-1; D gene uncertain. Trimming took off 2 bases at V and 7 bases at J, with 12 bases between the two ends. Germline CDR1 and CDR2: KGHSH and LQKENI. The CDR3 loop spans 14 amino acids. CDR3 nucleotides: TGTGCCAGCTCACCAACCTTATCTCTAAATGAGCAGTTCTTC. This sequence encodes CASSPTLSLNEQFF.

This chain links TRBV2 with TRBJ1-2, with D tentatively TRBD1 (5 bases). The CDR3 runs 13 residues. Germline lookup yields CDR1 SNHLY and CDR2 FYNNEI. V lost 2 bases to trimming and J lost 4 bases, with 8 bases between them. The CDR3 coding sequence is TGTGCCAGCAGTGAAACAGGCCCCTATGGCTACACCTTC. The encoded protein is CASSETGPYGYTF.

The chain uses TRBV7-8 and TRBJ1-1, with D perhaps TRBD1 (5 bases). CDR3 length: 13 residues. The V and J ends lost 1 base and 5 bases respectively, with 8 bases between them. The germline V gene encodes CDR1 SGHVS and CDR2 FQNEAQ. The CDR3, as DNA: TGTGCCAGCAGCTTAGTAGGGGAAACTGAAGCTTTCTTT. This codes for CASSLVGETEAFF. Filled out from reference TRBV7-8 and TRBJ1-1, the complete variable domain reads GAGVSQSPRYKVAKRGQDVALRCDPISGHVSLFWYQQALGQGPEFLTYFQNEAQLDKSGLPSDRFFAERPEGSVSTLKIQRTQQEDSAVYLCASSLVGETEAFFGQGTRLTVV.

V usage is TRBV28 and J usage is TRBJ1-5; D is undetermined. CDR1 MDHEN and CDR2 SYDVKM come from the germline V gene. The CDR3 is made up of 12 amino acids. V gave up 0 bases and J gave up 6 bases, with 3 bases separating them. CDR3 region: CASSLWFQPQHF. The CDR3 DNA is TGTGCCAGCAGTTTATGGTTTCAGCCCCAGCATTTT.

CDR3 sequence (DNA): TGTGCCAGCTCACCAAGACAGGGGGAGATGACTGAAGCTTTCTTT. Its protein is CASSPRQGEMTEAFF. This chain joins TRBV18 and TRBJ1-1; 9 bases line up with TRBD1. Germline CDR1 reads KGHSH; CDR2 reads LQKENI. The ends lost 2 bases at V and 5 bases at J; junction bases unmatched: 6. The CDR3 loop spans 15 amino acids.

The gene calls are TRBV30 and TRBJ2-7; D may be TRBD2 (5 bases). Germline V lookup: CDR1 GTSNPN, CDR2 SVGIG (reference sequence). Trimming shortened V by 0 bases and J by 6 bases, and 6 bases separated the two germline ends. The CDR3 runs to 11 residues. The CDR3 bases are TGTGCCTGGAGTGTGGAGGCCGAGCAGTACTTC. Translation: CAWSVEAEQYF.

This chain joins TRBV27 and TRBJ2-7; TRBD2 is a possible D gene (5 bases). There are 11 residues in the CDR3. Germline assignment: CDR1 MNHEY and CDR2 SMNVEV (reference sequence). V lost 7 bases and J 6 bases, leaving 10 bases between the germline ends. CDR3 loop: CASTRGVEQYF. The CDR3 nucleotides read TGTGCCAGCACTCGGGGAGTCGAGCAGTACTTC.

The chain is built from TRBV2 and TRBJ2-2, with 7 bases aligning to TRBD1. The CDR3 loop spans 14 amino acids. Trimming cost V 10 bases and J 1 base; bases outside gene matches: 6. The germline CDR1 and CDR2 sequences are SNHLY and FYNNEI. The CDR3 reads CAIARDRNTGELFF. The CDR3 bases are TGTGCCATCGCCCGGGACAGGAACACCGGGGAGCTGTTTTTT.

V and J are TRBV9 and TRBJ1-1; 7 bases map to TRBD1. V was clipped by 4 bases and J by 3 bases; unmatched bases: 12. The CDR3 contains 16 residues. Germline V lookup: CDR1 SGDLS, CDR2 YYNGEE. CDR3 nucleotides: TGTGCCAGCAGCACCCAAGTCGGGACAGCTTACACTGAAGCTTTCTTT. Translated, it gives CASSTQVGTAYTEAFF.

This clone was seen just once. The CDR3 DNA is TGTGCCAGCAGCCCTCCATCCGGGAGTAGCGGGGAGCTGTTTTTT. Protein sequence: CASSPPSGSSGELFF. This chain connects TRBV7-9 to TRBJ2-2, with D tentatively TRBD2 (6 bases). Trimming pared 5 bases from V and 7 bases from J, leaving 17 bases between. The CDR3 length is 15 residues. In germline, CDR1 is SEHNR, CDR2 FQNEAQ (reference sequence).